Below are 5 T cell receptor beta chains sequenced from a single sample in a study of T cell responses to AZD1222 COVID-19 vaccine. Some clones are missing from TCRdb's copy, which holds only in-frame ones; the method was immunoSEQ multiplex PCR. The sample yields about 270,000 clones, 94% seen once. Sequences were derived from peripheral blood, sampled 28 days after the second AZD1222 dose. Receptors originate from an adult who received the AZD1222 COVID-19 vaccine.

The chain employs TRBV2 and TRBJ1-3; D is possibly TRBD1 (6 bases). Trimming cost V 6 bases and J 1 base, with 13 bases left between them. This CDR3 comprises 15 residues. CDR1 SNHLY and CDR2 FYNNEI come from the germline V gene. CDR3 in amino acids: CASSAGDRSGNTIYF. DNA of the CDR3: TGTGCCAGCAGCGCAGGGGATAGATCTGGAAACACCATATATTTT.

This chain joins TRBV4-1 and TRBJ2-5; 8 bases map to TRBD2. This CDR3 is 15 amino acids long. CDR1 is MGHRA, CDR2 YSYEKL, per germline. Unmatched junction bases numbered 6, after V lost 4 bases and J lost 2 bases. The CDR3 sequence is CASSLERGPQETQYF. The CDR3 DNA follows: TGCGCCAGCAGCCTCGAGCGGGGGCCTCAAGAGACCCAGTACTTC.

Notes on this clone: One end of the junction does not line up with germline, which may come from a read error. The V gene is TRBV6-5, the J gene TRBJ2-1; tentatively, D is TRBD2 (6 bases). CDR3 size: 12 residues. Germline-derived CDR1 and CDR2 are MNHEY and SVGAGI. CDR3 nucleotides: TGTGCCAGCAGTTACTCGGCGGGGCGGTTGCTCTTC. Its protein is CASSYSAGRLLF.

The rearrangement uses TRBV9 and TRBJ2-1, with TRBD2 identical over 7 bases. The V and J ends lost 0 bases and 0 bases, in that order; junction bases with no gene match: 6. CDR1 is SGDLS and CDR2 is YYNGEE in the germline V gene. The CDR3 length is 17 residues. The CDR3 here is CASSVGPSGRSYNEQFF. Written as DNA, the CDR3 is TGTGCCAGCAGCGTAGGGCCTAGCGGACGCTCCTACAATGAGCAGTTCTTC.

V is TRBV12-5 and J is TRBJ1-2, with no clear D. CDR1 LGHNT and CDR2 FRNRAP come from the germline V gene. Trimming pared 2 bases from V and 5 bases from J, leaving 6 bases between. The CDR3 runs to 12 residues. CDR3 protein: CASGLMGYGYTF. In DNA form, the CDR3 reads TGTGCTAGTGGTTTGATGGGGTATGGCTACACCTTC.